The 8 T cell receptor beta chains below come from one sample, sequenced in a study of monozygotic twins with inflammatory bowel disease. For each CDR3 protein, TCRdb gives one entry from its re-call of the 5' RACE reads, without DNA. This listing includes some 100,000 distinct CDR3 sequences. What was sequenced was blood. Receptors were obtained from a human donor with ulcerative colitis or Crohn's disease, or a healthy co-twin of an affected twin (not recorded which).

J is TRBJ2-7 and V is TRBV5-1; with no DNA, the TCRdb D assignment of TRBD1 cannot be verified. CDR3 length equals 15 residues. CDR1 and CDR2 (germline): SGHRS, YFSETQ. The CDR3 sequence: CASSLAGQGAFEQYF.

The genes are TRBV28 and TRBJ1-6; TCRdb reports TRBD1, a call that lacks DNA to check it against. Germline V lookup: CDR1 MDHEN, CDR2 SYDVKM. The CDR3 spans 15 residues. Here the CDR3 reads CASSLPRGNNSPLHF. Together with reference TRBV28 and TRBJ1-6, the CDR3 gives the full variable domain: DVKVTQSSRYLVKRTGEKVFLECVQDMDHENMFWYRQDPGLGLRLIYFSYDVKMKEKGDIPEGYSVSREKKERFSLILESASTNQTSMYLCASSLPRGNNSPLHFGNGTRLTVT.

V and J are TRBV6-1 and TRBJ1-5; no DNA is available, so the TRBD1 call from TCRdb remains unchecked. Germline assignment: CDR1 MNHNS and CDR2 SASEGT. The CDR3 contains 14 residues. This CDR3 reads CASRRGFGDQPQHF.

The chain employs TRBV7-2 and TRBJ1-2; TCRdb reports TRBD1, a call that lacks DNA to check it against. The CDR3 loop spans 15 amino acids. Germline V gene lookup returns CDR1 SGHTA and CDR2 FQGNSA. CDR3 amino acids: CASSFGGGTNYGYTF.

According to its frequency, this clonotype is medium-sized. The V and J genes are TRBV20-1 and TRBJ1-6. This CDR3 comprises 17 residues. Germline V gives CDR1 DFQATT, CDR2 SNEGSKA (reference sequence). The CDR3 loop reads CSARVAGSLSYNSPLHF.

The chain joins TRBV5-1 to TRBJ2-1. This CDR3 has 17 amino acids. Germline V CDR1 and CDR2: SGHRS, YFSETQ. CDR3 region: CASSLRPTFSSYNEQFF.

This chain links TRBV18 with TRBJ2-7; there is no DNA to check the TCRdb D call of TRBD2. Germline lookup yields CDR1 KGHSH and CDR2 LQKENI. The CDR3 consists of 15 residues. Here the CDR3 reads CASSLRTFLSYEQYF.

This CDR3 is CASSPSTGEEYGNSPLHF. The chain combines TRBV5-1 with TRBJ1-6; lacking DNA, the TRBD1 call made by TCRdb goes unchecked. This CDR3 is built from 18 residues. Germline CDR1 reads SGHRS; CDR2 reads YFSETQ.